One sample yielded the 20 T cell receptor beta chains listed below, sequenced in a study of Ad26.COV2.S vaccination and SARS-CoV-2 variants. Sequenced by immunoSEQ multiplex PCR; TCRdb stores in-frame clones only, minus some. The table has about 420,000 clones, approximately 87% seen once; the top ten hold less than 4.5%. Treatment given: around 19 received Ad26.COV2.S at low or high dose, single or two shots; about 5 received placebo; per-sample allocation not given. The investigators took samples on day 63 after the first vaccine or placebo injection. This specimen consisted of peripheral blood, obtained in a trial of Ad26.COV2.S vaccine versus placebo. These receptor sequences come from a person aged 18 to 65 who received the Ad26.COV2.S COVID-19 vaccine or a placebo.

The chain links TRBV19 to TRBJ2-3; 10 nucleotides match TRBD2. Germline CDR1 is LNHDA and CDR2 is SQIVND (reference sequence). The CDR3 extends over 15 amino acids. With 7 bases clipped from V and 3 bases from J, the junction kept 7 bases outside the gene matches. The CDR3 nucleotides are TGTGCCAGTACAAGCGGGGGGGGCCGGACAGATACGCAGTATTTT. Translating it yields CASTSGGGRTDTQYF.

This chain uses TRBV3-1 (or the pseudogene TRBV3-2) with TRBJ2-5, with D perhaps matching TRBD1 (6 bases). Trimming left V 0 bases short and J 4 bases short, with 9 bases between. CDR1 and CDR2 (germline): LGHDT, YNNKEL (reference sequence). The CDR3 runs to 14 residues. The CDR3 reads CASSQERGGETQYF. Written as DNA, the CDR3 is TGTGCCAGCAGCCAAGAGCGAGGGGGAGAGACCCAGTACTTC.

This clone was recorded only once. The chain joins TRBV10-2 to TRBJ1-5; 8 nucleotides align to TRBD1. V was clipped by 4 bases and J by 0 bases; unmatched bases: 8. CDR3 size: 17 residues. Looked up from germline, CDR1 is WSHSY and CDR2 is SAAADI. The CDR3 reads CASSGTDRGASNQPQHF. The CDR3 DNA reads as TGCGCCAGCAGTGGCACCGACAGGGGCGCTAGCAATCAGCCCCAGCATTTT.

CDR3 region: CASSWDRARKQYF. CDR3 sequence (DNA): TGTGCCAGCAGCTGGGACAGGGCCCGAAAGCAGTACTTC. The chain joins TRBV5-4 to TRBJ2-7; 9 nucleotides line up with TRBD1. CDR1 SGHNT and CDR2 YYREEE come from the germline V gene (reference sequence). V dropped 3 bases and J dropped 8; count of bases not matched to a gene: 6. The CDR3 runs 13 residues.

The chain couples TRBV18 to TRBJ2-7; D is possibly TRBD1 (6 bases). Germline V lookup: CDR1 KGHSH, CDR2 LQKENI. The CDR3 spans 15 residues. Trimming shortened V by 3 bases and J by 3 bases, and 15 bases separated the two germline ends. The CDR3 here is CASSPLPDRNYEQYF. DNA for the CDR3: TGTGCCAGCTCACCTCTACCGGACAGAAACTACGAGCAGTACTTC.

The rearrangement links TRBV6-5 to TRBJ1-4; 10 nucleotides match TRBD1. The V and J ends lost 0 bases and 9 bases, in that order; junction bases with no gene match: 4. Germline loops: CDR1 MNHEY, CDR2 SVGAGI. This CDR3 has 15 residues. In nucleotides, the CDR3 is TGTGCCAGCAGTTACTCGGGACAGGGGAGGCAAAAACTGTTTTTT. This translates into CASSYSGQGRQKLFF.

This clone was found many times. CDR3 nucleotides: TGTGCCAGCAGTTACTCAAAGGGGCCCCAGCATTTT. This codes for CASSYSKGPQHF. V is TRBV6-2 or TRBV6-3 and J is TRBJ1-5; D gene ambiguous. The CDR3 covers 12 residues. Germline V lookup: CDR1 MNHEY, CDR2 SVGEGT. Trimming pared 0 bases from V and 9 bases from J, leaving 6 bases between.

Notes on this clone: The junction departs from germline at one end; a sequencing error may be responsible. The chain couples TRBV7-7 to TRBJ2-3; D remains ambiguous. Per the germline V gene, CDR1 is SSHAT and CDR2 is FNYEAQ (reference sequence). The CDR3 runs to 14 residues. The CDR3 bases are TGTGCTAGCAGCTTACGTCACGACACAGATACGCAGTATTTT. It specifies CASSLRHDTDTQYF. The full variable domain, with the rest looked up from reference TRBV7-7 and TRBJ2-3, is GAGVSQSPRYKVTKRGQDVTLRCDPISSHATLYWYQQALGQGPEFLTYFNYEAQPDKSGLPSDRFSAERPEGSISTLTIQRTEQRDSAMYRCASSLRHDTDTQYFGPGTRLTVL.

V usage is TRBV19 and J usage is TRBJ2-1; the match to TRBD1 covers 7 bases. Unmatched junction bases numbered 5, after V lost 6 bases and J lost 0 bases. This CDR3 spans 15 amino acids. CDR1 is LNHDA and CDR2 is SQIVND in the germline V gene (reference sequence). In DNA, the CDR3 is TGTGCCAGTAGGATCCGGGACAGCTCCTACAATGAGCAGTTCTTC. The encoded protein is CASRIRDSSYNEQFF.

There are many counts of this clone. The chain joins TRBV6-5 to TRBJ1-5; D perhaps matches TRBD1 (5 bases). V gave up 3 bases and J gave up 4 bases, with 10 bases separating them. Per germline, CDR1 MNHEY and CDR2 SVGAGI. This CDR3 comprises 14 residues. The chain's CDR3 is CASSYTGANQPQHF. The CDR3 DNA reads as TGTGCCAGCAGTTATACAGGTGCTAATCAGCCCCAGCATTTT.

The chain is built from TRBV7-9 and TRBJ2-6; D not resolved. V was shortened by 3 bases and J by 3 bases, with 6 bases between the two germline ends. The CDR3 totals 14 residues. Germline assignment: CDR1 SEHNR and CDR2 FQNEAQ (reference sequence). In DNA form, the CDR3 reads TGTGCCAGCAGCTTGAATTTTGGGGCCAACGTCCTGACTTTC. Translating it yields CASSLNFGANVLTF.

The genes are TRBV6-5 and TRBJ1-6; D is perhaps TRBD1 (5 bases). Germline CDR1 reads MNHEY; CDR2 reads SVGAGI. This CDR3 contains 15 residues. V was pared by 5 bases and J by 7 bases, with 15 bases between. CDR3 DNA: TGTGCCAGCAGTCGTAATACAGGTGTGAATTCACCCCTCCACTTT. Translating gives CASSRNTGVNSPLHF.

The V and J genes are TRBV7-9 and TRBJ2-3; no definite D call. The CDR3 spans 14 residues. Trimming stripped 1 base from V and 8 bases from J, with 13 bases between. The V gene's germline CDR1 is SEHNR and CDR2 FQNEAQ (reference sequence). The CDR3 sequence: CASSLVVVEGTQYF. The CDR3 DNA reads TGTGCCAGCAGCTTAGTGGTCGTGGAAGGTACGCAGTATTTT.

V is TRBV12-3 or TRBV12-4 and J is TRBJ1-5; no firm D call. The CDR3 contains 13 residues. The ends were cut back, 2 bases at V and 4 bases at J, with 6 bases in the middle. The CDR3 loop is CASSLLGNQPQHF. DNA of the CDR3: TGTGCCAGCAGTTTACTAGGAAATCAGCCCCAGCATTTT.

This clone was seen a single time. The V gene is TRBV3-1 (or the pseudogene TRBV3-2), the J gene TRBJ2-5; 7 positions match TRBD2. V lost 4 bases to trimming and J lost 2 bases; unmatched junction nucleotides: 1. There are 13 residues in the CDR3. Germline V gives CDR1 LGHDT, CDR2 YNNKEL (reference sequence). The CDR3 sequence is CASSRGLQETQYF. The CDR3 bases are TGTGCCAGCAGCCGGGGACTACAAGAGACCCAGTACTTC.

The chain carries TRBV6-1 and TRBJ2-5; 11 bases are shared with TRBD2. CDR1 MNHNS and CDR2 SASEGT come from the germline V gene. V lost 3 bases to trimming and J lost 4 bases; unmatched junction nucleotides: 10. This CDR3 comprises 17 residues. Written as DNA, the CDR3 is TGTGCCAGCAGTGAGATTGTAGCGGGGGGGCCCCGAGAGACCCAGTACTTC. Its translation: CASSEIVAGGPRETQYF.

The rearrangement links TRBV12-3 or TRBV12-4 to TRBJ2-3; D unresolved. The CDR3 length is 11 residues. The ends were cut back, 5 bases at V and 3 bases at J, with 3 bases in the middle. The DNA of the CDR3 is TGTGCCAGCAGTCCTACAGATACGCAGTATTTT. Residues: CASSPTDTQYF.

The gene calls are TRBV19 and TRBJ2-3; possibly TRBD1 or TRBD2 for D (5 bases each). CDR1 is LNHDA, CDR2 SQIVND, per germline (reference sequence). V was cut by 6 bases and J by 4 bases, with 11 bases left in between. The CDR3 runs 13 residues. The chain's CDR3 is CASSTVGADTQYF. The CDR3 coding sequence is TGTGCCAGTAGCACGGTGGGGGCAGATACGCAGTATTTT. Full variable domain (missing parts from reference TRBV19 and TRBJ2-3): DGGITQSPKYLFRKEGQNVTLSCEQNLNHDAMYWYRQDPGQGLRLIYYSQIVNDFQKGDIAEGYSVSREKKESFPLTVTSAQKNPTAFYLCASSTVGADTQYFGPGTRLTVL.

The CDR3 DNA reads TGTGCCAGTAGCCCGAGTGGGGGGCCAACCTACGAGCAGTACTTC. Translating it yields CASSPSGGPTYEQYF. The chain joins TRBV19 to TRBJ2-7; D assignment may be TRBD1 or TRBD2 (6 bases each). The CDR3 has 15 residues. CDR1 LNHDA and CDR2 SQIVND come from the germline V gene (reference sequence). V shed 6 bases and J shed 2 bases, with 17 bases lying between them.

The genes are TRBV14 and TRBJ2-5; D gene unclear. The V gene's germline CDR1 is SGHDN and CDR2 FVKESK. The CDR3 consists of 13 residues. V was clipped by 2 bases and J by 2 bases, with 6 bases between them. CDR3 coding DNA: TGTGCCAGCAGCCAACGCCATCAAGAGACCCAGTACTTC. Its protein product is CASSQRHQETQYF.